Following are 19 T cell receptor beta chains from one sample sequenced in a study of Ad26.COV2.S vaccination and SARS-CoV-2 variants. Method: immunoSEQ multiplex PCR; TCRdb's copy keeps in-frame clones and lacks some. The table lists roughly 350,000 clones, 86% of them singletons. Treatment meaning: 19 received Ad26.COV2.S at low or high dose, single or two shots; about five received placebo; per-sample allocation not given. Sampling was performed 63 days after the first vaccine or placebo injection. The sample in question was peripheral blood, obtained in a trial of Ad26.COV2.S vaccine versus placebo. The receptors originated from a person aged 18-60 years who received the Ad26.COV2.S COVID-19 vaccine or a placebo.

The gene calls are TRBV24-1 and TRBJ2-5; 7 bases map to TRBD1. The germline gives CDR1 KGHDR, CDR2 SFDVKD. V trimming: 4 bases; J trimming: 6 bases; junction bases outside the gene matches: 10. The CDR3 has 15 amino acids. CDR3 sequence reads: CATSEHRDRGKTQYF. In nucleotides, the CDR3 is TGTGCCACCAGTGAGCACCGGGACAGAGGGAAGACCCAGTACTTC.

This chain uses TRBV19 with TRBJ1-5; 7 nucleotides match TRBD1. The CDR3 has 16 residues. J was trimmed by 4 bases and V by 0 bases; bases with no gene match: 6. CDR1 and CDR2 from the germline V gene are LNHDA and SQIVND (reference sequence). CDR3 loop: CASSIDRGRGNQPQHF. In nucleotides, the CDR3 is TGTGCCAGTAGTATAGATAGGGGCAGGGGGAATCAGCCCCAGCATTTT.

This clone was seen a few times. The gene calls are TRBV27 and TRBJ2-2; D gene uncertain. This CDR3 is built from 15 residues. Germline-derived CDR1 and CDR2 are MNHEY and SMNVEV (reference sequence). V lost 2 bases to trimming and J lost 5 bases, with 12 bases between them. CDR3 region: CASSLKGLWTGELFF. In DNA, the CDR3 is TGTGCCAGCAGTTTAAAGGGTCTCTGGACCGGGGAGCTGTTTTTT.

The chain has TRBV29-1 and TRBJ2-1; perhaps TRBD2 as D (6 bases). Germline assignment: CDR1 SQVTM and CDR2 ANQGSEA. V was cut by 8 bases and J by 3 bases, with 20 bases left in between. The CDR3 length is 15 residues. The CDR3 sequence is CSISRWGGVYNEQFF. CDR3 nucleotide sequence: TGCAGCATCTCGCGGTGGGGAGGCGTCTACAATGAGCAGTTCTTC.

The rearrangement joins TRBV11-2 to TRBJ2-4; D perhaps matches TRBD2 (6 bases). V lost 1 base, J lost 1 base, and 11 bases lay in between. This CDR3 contains 16 residues. The germline V gene encodes CDR1 SGHAT and CDR2 FQNNGV. As DNA, the CDR3 is TGTGCCAGCAGCTTAGCAAGGGAGGAGGCCAAAAACATTCAGTACTTC. Translated: CASSLAREEAKNIQYF.

The count of this clone is one. V gene TRBV29-1 combines with J gene TRBJ2-1; 12 bases are a match to TRBD2. The junction had 6 bases not matched to a gene; V was cut back by 7 bases and J by 2 bases. The length of the CDR3 is 15 residues. Germline CDR1 and CDR2: SQVTM and ANQGSEA. The CDR3 coding sequence is TGCAGCGAGCGACTAGCGGGGGCCACCTACAATGAGCAGTTCTTC. Protein sequence: CSERLAGATYNEQFF.

The chain carries TRBV4-1 and TRBJ2-7, with 11 bases identical to TRBD1. J gave up 5 bases and V 3 bases, and 6 bases lay outside the gene matches. Per the germline V gene, CDR1 is MGHRA and CDR2 is YSYEKL. This CDR3 comprises 15 residues. The CDR3 region has the DNA TGCGCCAGCAGCCACCCGGGACAGGGGGTGAACGAGCAGTACTTC. Translation gives CASSHPGQGVNEQYF.

A single count supports this clone. The genes are TRBV15 and TRBJ2-7; D gene uncertain. In germline, CDR1 is LNHNV, CDR2 YYDKDF (reference sequence). CDR3 length equals 14 residues. Trimming removed 0 bases from V and 6 bases from J, with 12 bases in between. DNA of the CDR3: TGTGCCACCAGCAGAGACAGGTCCTCTACCGAGCAGTACTTC. This codes for CATSRDRSSTEQYF.

This clone was seen a few times. The V gene is TRBV4-3, the J gene TRBJ1-5; no reliable D call. The germline V gene has CDR1 LGHNA and CDR2 YSLEER. The CDR3 covers 17 residues. Trimming took off 1 base at V and 5 bases at J, with 18 bases between the two ends. In nucleotides, the CDR3 is TGCGCCAGCAGCCAAGGTCTACGCGGCCCCCTTTATCAGCCCCAGCATTTT. This encodes CASSQGLRGPLYQPQHF.

The gene calls are TRBV18 and TRBJ2-1; D call uncertain. CDR3 length: 15 residues. CDR1 is KGHSH and CDR2 is LQKENI in the germline V gene. The V end lost 8 bases, the J end lost 2 bases, and 16 bases lay between the germline ends. CDR3 region: CASPSSPGPYNEQFF. The CDR3 DNA reads TGTGCCAGCCCGTCCTCTCCGGGCCCCTACAATGAGCAGTTCTTC.

The chain recombines TRBV28 with TRBJ1-2, with no clear D. CDR3 size: 13 residues. In germline, CDR1 is MDHEN, CDR2 SYDVKM. Trimming took 3 bases from V and 1 from J, leaving 6 bases between them. In nucleotides, the CDR3 is TGTGCCAGCAGTTTTGGGGTTAACTATGGCTACACCTTC. The encoded protein is CASSFGVNYGYTF.

V usage is TRBV5-5 and J usage is TRBJ2-3; TRBD1 might be the D (5 bases). Trimming took off 1 base at V and 2 bases at J, with 20 bases between the two ends. Germline lookup yields CDR1 SGHKS and CDR2 YYEKEE (reference sequence). The CDR3 extends over 18 amino acids. CDR3: CASSLSTGELKTTDTQYF. The CDR3 nucleotides are TGTGCCAGCAGCTTGAGCACAGGAGAACTTAAAACCACAGATACGCAGTATTTT.

This clone was found once. CDR3 sequence reads: CASSADRLNTEAFF. The CDR3, as DNA: TGTGCCAGCAGCGCAGACAGGTTGAACACTGAAGCTTTCTTT. The genes are TRBV11-1 and TRBJ1-1, with TRBD1 as a possible D gene (6 bases). CDR1 is SGHAT and CDR2 is FQDESV in the germline V gene (reference sequence). V lost 5 bases and J 0 bases, leaving 10 bases between the germline ends. This CDR3 spans 14 amino acids. The whole variable domain, remainder taken from reference TRBV11-1 and TRBJ1-1, is EAEVAQSPRYKITEKSQAVAFWCDPISGHATLYWYRQILGQGPELLVQFQDESVVDDSQLPKDRFSAERLKGVDSTLKIQPAELGDSAMYLCASSADRLNTEAFFGQGTRLTVV.

This sequence joins TRBV7-3 and TRBJ2-7, with 11 bases that match TRBD1. V shed 2 bases and J 0 bases; nucleotides not matched to a gene: 9. The germline CDR1 and CDR2 sequences are SGHTA and FQGTGA. The CDR3 loop spans 18 amino acids. CDR3 bases: TGTGCCAGCAGCTTAGGGCCCTCCGGGACAGGGGGCTCCTACGAGCAGTACTTC. Its translation is CASSLGPSGTGGSYEQYF.

The chain combines TRBV19 with TRBJ1-2; no firm D call. The CDR3 sequence is 12 residues long. Deletions cut 8 bases from V and 2 bases from J, with 9 bases between. Germline loops: CDR1 LNHDA, CDR2 SQIVND (reference sequence). This CDR3 reads CASVDLNYGYTF. In DNA, the CDR3 is TGTGCCAGTGTCGATCTCAACTATGGCTACACCTTC.

The rearrangement links TRBV6-4 to TRBJ2-3, with TRBD2 matching over 10 bases. This CDR3 has 15 amino acids. Germline V lookup: CDR1 MRHNA, CDR2 SNTAGT. V lost 0 bases to trimming and J lost 6 bases; unmatched junction nucleotides: 3. The CDR3 here is CASSDSSGGADTQYF. In DNA, the CDR3 is TGTGCCAGCAGTGACTCGAGCGGGGGGGCCGATACGCAGTATTTT.

The chain joins TRBV21-1 to TRBJ1-1. TRBV21-1 is noted as a pseudogene. CDR3 length: 17 residues. The chain's CDR3 is CASSKGTVSHPVTEAFF. The CDR3 nucleotides read TGTGCCAGCAGCAAAGGTACCGTTAGTCACCCCGTCACTGAAGCTTTCTTT.

The CDR3 DNA reads TGTGCCAGCAGCTTAGCAGGCGGACAGGGTGGGGAAGCTTTCTTT. Protein sequence: CASSLAGGQGGEAFF. The rearrangement links TRBV7-9 to TRBJ1-1; 8 nucleotides align to TRBD1. Germline values: CDR1 SEHNR, CDR2 FQNEAQ (reference sequence). Trimming cost V 0 bases and J 8 bases; bases outside gene matches: 8. This CDR3 has 15 residues.

The chain joins TRBV5-6 to TRBJ2-7; 7 nucleotides agree with TRBD1. CDR1 and CDR2 (germline): SGHDT, YYEEEE. This CDR3 has 13 amino acids. Trimming cost V 3 bases and J 1 base; bases outside gene matches: 1. The DNA for the CDR3 is TGTGCCAGCAGCTGGACAGGTTCCTACGAGCAGTACTTC. It yields the protein CASSWTGSYEQYF.